The following is a TCR beta chain sequence with its context. These data are taken from a study of blood T cell repertoires in COVID-19. Study overall: PBMCs, B-cell-depleted T cells, or T cells were the source of the cDNA or gDNA that made up the material.

Per the original methods: Scientists estimated how many nucleated cells there were by amplifying reference gene primers. The assay was immunoSEQ multiplex PCR, and TCRdb's table has in-frame clones only and misses some. The V and J calls and clone size were taken over from that table, and D and trimming were inferred from the DNA. The repertoire holds approximately 210,000 clones, with around 90% as singletons. Donors were grouped by their self-reported clinical history. The sequencing sample was made of PBMCs or T cells enriched from blood (not recorded which). This TCR was sampled from a woman aged 30 to 39 who had recovered from COVID-19.

CDR3 in amino acids: CASSYRQGLNTGELFF. The DNA for the CDR3 is TGTGCCAGCAGTTACCGGCAGGGGTTAAACACCGGGGAGCTGTTTTTT. The rearrangement links TRBV6-2 or TRBV6-3 to TRBJ2-2; D possibly corresponds to TRBD1 (6 bases). The CDR3 loop spans 16 amino acids. V lost 2 bases to trimming and J lost 2 bases, with 12 bases between them. CDR1 is MNHEY, CDR2 SVGEGT, per germline.